These 31 T cell receptor beta chains share one sample of origin, sequenced in a study of identical twins. TCRdb recomputed calls from the 5' RACE reads with MiXCR, one row per CDR3 protein. This table holds about 690,000 distinct CDR3 sequences, over 5% found once. Material: naive T cells sorted from blood. All receptors come from a man aged 18 to 30 in good health.

This clonotype was observed a handful of times. V gene TRBV5-1 combines with J gene TRBJ2-5; D is possibly TRBD1 (5 bases). The CDR3 runs 17 residues. Germline V CDR1 and CDR2: SGHRS, YFSETQ. V shed 2 bases and J shed 0 bases, with 17 bases lying between them. CDR3 coding DNA: TGCGCCAGCAGCTTTACTCGACAGATACTGTACCAAGAGACCCAGTACTTC. This encodes CASSFTRQILYQETQYF.

This clonotype has a handful of counts. The V gene is TRBV7-2, the J gene TRBJ2-3; D ambiguous. The V gene's germline CDR1 is SGHTA and CDR2 FQGNSA. V was pared by 2 bases and J by 5 bases, with 8 bases between. The CDR3 totals 13 residues. CDR3 DNA: TGTGCCAGCAGCTTAAGAATTGGAGATACGCAGTATTTT. Amino acid sequence: CASSLRIGDTQYF.

This clonotype was counted at least ten times. The rearrangement links TRBV20-1 to TRBJ2-1; 11 nucleotides match TRBD2. The germline gives CDR1 DFQATT, CDR2 SNEGSKA (reference sequence). J gave up 7 bases and V 6 bases, and 23 bases lay outside the gene matches. The CDR3 consists of 19 residues. Here the CDR3 reads CSAGAYVAGGLSFGNEQFF. Written as DNA, the CDR3 is TGCAGTGCCGGCGCTTACGTAGCGGGAGGGCTTTCTTTCGGAAATGAGCAGTTCTTC.

The genes are TRBV4-2 and TRBJ2-7; 9 positions match TRBD2. After removal of 5 bases from V and 0 bases from J, the junction contained 8 bases not matched to a gene. The CDR3 runs to 16 residues. From germline, CDR1 is LGHNA and CDR2 YNFKEQ. CDR3 protein: CASSARLAASSYEQYF. CDR3 nucleotides: TGTGCCAGCAGCGCCCGACTAGCGGCAAGCTCCTACGAGCAGTACTTC.

This clonotype appeared many times. The chain links TRBV6-1 to TRBJ1-5; D call uncertain. Germline V gives CDR1 MNHNS, CDR2 SASEGT. Deletions cut 5 bases from V and 5 bases from J, with 19 bases between. The CDR3 sequence is 16 residues long. CDR3 region: CASSPSGNWRYQPQHF. For the CDR3, the DNA is TGTGCCAGCAGTCCTTCTGGAAATTGGAGGTATCAGCCCCAGCATTTT.

This clonotype showed up many times. This chain uses TRBV7-9 with TRBJ1-1, with D hard to call. Per the germline V gene, CDR1 is SEHNR and CDR2 is FQNEAQ (reference sequence). CDR3 size: 15 residues. V lost 1 base to trimming and J lost 5 bases, with 14 bases between them. CDR3 nucleotides: TGTGCCAGCAGCTTAGAGGCCCCGGGGAGGACTGAAGCTTTCTTT. It translates to CASSLEAPGRTEAFF. Full variable domain (remainder filled in from reference TRBV7-9 and TRBJ1-1): DTGVSQNPRHKITKRGQNVTFRCDPISEHNRLYWYRQTLGQGPEFLTYFQNEAQLEKSRLLSDRFSAERPKGSFSTLEIQRTEQGDSAMYLCASSLEAPGRTEAFFGQGTRLTVV.

In this sample, this clonotype turned up a few times. J is TRBJ2-1 and V is TRBV4-3; 8 bases match TRBD1. This CDR3 spans 16 amino acids. Germline values: CDR1 LGHNA, CDR2 YSLEER. J was trimmed by 2 bases and V by 3 bases; bases with no gene match: 6. The CDR3 loop reads CASSQFGTGTYNEQFF. The CDR3 DNA follows: TGCGCCAGCAGCCAGTTCGGGACAGGCACCTACAATGAGCAGTTCTTC.

This clonotype was recorded at least ten times. The gene calls are TRBV20-1 and TRBJ2-7, with 10 nucleotides matching TRBD2. The CDR3 totals 14 residues. The trim removed 5 bases at V and 0 bases at J, leaving 4 bases unmatched. Germline CDR1 reads DFQATT; CDR2 reads SNEGSKA (reference sequence). The CDR3 region has the DNA TGCAGTGCTCCCTCTAGCGGGAGCTCCTACGAGCAGTACTTC. This codes for CSAPSSGSSYEQYF.

This clonotype was observed a handful of times. This sequence joins TRBV12-3 or TRBV12-4 and TRBJ2-2; no reliable D call. The CDR3 is made up of 15 amino acids. V dropped 5 bases and J dropped 1 base, with 11 bases sitting between them. The CDR3 nucleotides are TGTGCCAGCAGTCTGGTTTCGAGGAACACCGGGGAGCTGTTTTTT. Translation: CASSLVSRNTGELFF.

This clonotype was counted many times. The chain carries TRBV12-3 or TRBV12-4 and TRBJ2-2; D is unclear. CDR3 length: 14 amino acids. The V end was cut by 2 bases, the J end by 3 bases, with 7 bases between. The chain's CDR3 is CASSLRRHTGELFF. DNA of the CDR3: TGTGCCAGCAGTTTACGCAGGCACACCGGGGAGCTGTTTTTT.

This clonotype was observed many times. The rearrangement uses TRBV27 and TRBJ1-2; D is unresolved. This CDR3 has 11 amino acids. Trimming took 8 bases from V and 4 from J, leaving 8 bases between them. From germline, CDR1 is MNHEY and CDR2 SMNVEV (reference sequence). In nucleotides, the CDR3 is TGTGCCAGCGGCCAGAGCTATGGCTACACCTTC. It specifies CASGQSYGYTF.

This clonotype came up many times. V usage is TRBV12-3 or TRBV12-4 and J usage is TRBJ1-5, with 7 bases aligning to TRBD1. V lost 8 bases and J lost 9; bases outside the gene matches: 13. The CDR3 sequence is 14 residues long. CDR3 sequence reads: CASRSSPRGMPQHF. The CDR3 coding sequence is TGTGCCAGCCGAAGTTCGCCCAGGGGGATGCCCCAGCATTTT.

The DNA of the CDR3 is TGTGCCAGCAACCCGCGGGCCGCTCCTAATTCACCCCTCCACTTT. Protein: CASNPRAAPNSPLHF. This rearrangement joins TRBV27 to TRBJ1-6, with D uncertain. CDR3 size: 15 residues. Per the germline V gene, CDR1 is MNHEY and CDR2 is SMNVEV (reference sequence). Trimming left V 7 bases short and J 6 bases short, with 16 bases between.

The gene calls are TRBV5-1 and TRBJ2-7, with 7 positions matching TRBD1. This CDR3 spans 16 amino acids. CDR1 is SGHRS, CDR2 YFSETQ, per germline. V lost 2 bases, J lost 3 bases, and 11 bases stayed unmatched. The CDR3 region has the DNA TGCGCCAGCAGCTTTTCACTCCCCGGGACAGACTACGAGCAGTACTTC. This encodes CASSFSLPGTDYEQYF.

This clonotype was counted many times. The V gene is TRBV12-3 or TRBV12-4, the J gene TRBJ2-3; tentatively, D is TRBD2 (5 bases). With 6 bases removed from V and 14 bases from J, the gap between germline ends came to 18 bases. The CDR3 is 12 amino acids. The CDR3 here is CASSLNAGPGYF. The CDR3 nucleotides read TGTGCCAGCAGCCTCAATGCGGGCCCTGGGTATTTT.

This clonotype has at least ten counts. The genes are TRBV6-2 or TRBV6-3 and TRBJ2-1; D is uncertain. Germline V gene data show CDR1 as MNHEY and CDR2 as SVGEGT. CDR3 length: 12 amino acids. The ends were cut back, 4 bases at V and 7 bases at J, with 8 bases in the middle. For the CDR3, the DNA is TGTGCCAGCAGTTGGGAACTAAATGAGCAGTTCTTC. Translating gives CASSWELNEQFF.

This clonotype was detected many times. The chain recombines TRBV15 with TRBJ2-1; 10 nucleotides match TRBD2. The CDR3 extends over 14 amino acids. Germline CDR1 is LNHNV and CDR2 is YYDKDF (reference sequence). Trimming removed 0 bases from V and 13 bases from J; junction bases left unmatched: 6. The CDR3 loop is CATSRDPLAGVQFF. The CDR3 nucleotides read TGTGCCACCAGCAGAGATCCCCTAGCGGGAGTACAGTTCTTC.

This clonotype was observed at least ten times. The chain recombines TRBV7-2 with TRBJ2-7, with TRBD2 identical over 11 bases. The CDR3 consists of 14 residues. Germline V CDR1 and CDR2: SGHTA, FQGNSA. J gave up 7 bases and V 1 base, and 3 bases lay outside the gene matches. The CDR3: CASSLGLAGREQYF. CDR3 nucleotides: TGTGCCAGCAGCTTAGGACTAGCGGGACGGGAGCAGTACTTC.

This clonotype showed up just a few times. The chain uses TRBV28 and TRBJ2-1; the D is unclear. Per the germline V gene, CDR1 is MDHEN and CDR2 is SYDVKM. V was shortened by 3 bases and J by 4 bases, with 25 bases between the two germline ends. The length of the CDR3 is 19 residues. CDR3 DNA sequence: TGTGCCAGCAGTTTTTCGGGCGCCATGAAACAGCGAACATACAATGAGCAGTTCTTC. Translation: CASSFSGAMKQRTYNEQFF.

This clonotype was observed many times. This sequence joins TRBV12-3 or TRBV12-4 and TRBJ2-2; 9 nucleotides line up with TRBD1. Unmatched junction bases numbered 4, after V lost 4 bases and J lost 4 bases. The CDR3 totals 15 residues. The CDR3 spells CASSSLTGGTGELFF. The CDR3 nucleotides are TGTGCCAGCAGTTCTTTGACAGGGGGCACCGGGGAGCTGTTTTTT.

This clonotype was seen more than once but under ten times. The chain is built from TRBV19 and TRBJ2-2; 8 bases are shared with TRBD2. The CDR3 has 20 residues. V gave up 6 bases and J gave up 2 bases; unmatched junction bases: 20. Germline V gene data show CDR1 as LNHDA and CDR2 as SQIVND (reference sequence). This chain's CDR3 is CASRELSGRLQGVNTGELFF. The DNA for the CDR3 is TGTGCCAGTAGGGAACTGAGCGGGAGACTCCAAGGCGTAAACACCGGGGAGCTGTTTTTT.

This clonotype was observed a handful of times. This chain uses TRBV7-9 with TRBJ2-7, with 7 bases aligning to TRBD2. Germline loops: CDR1 SEHNR, CDR2 FQNEAQ (reference sequence). CDR3 length equals 13 residues. J lost 5 bases, V lost 3 bases, and 4 bases had no gene match. The CDR3 protein is CASSLEAGHEQYF. DNA of the CDR3: TGTGCCAGCAGCTTGGAAGCGGGGCACGAGCAGTACTTC.

J is TRBJ2-7 and V is TRBV6-4; D is perhaps TRBD1 (5 bases). Germline-derived CDR1 and CDR2 are MRHNA and SNTAGT. The CDR3 extends over 17 amino acids. Trimming removed 5 bases from V and 4 bases from J, with 24 bases in between. CDR3 sequence reads: CASSTGPGCGARYEQYV. In DNA, the CDR3 is TGTGCCAGCAGTACAGGACCCGGGTGTGGGGCGCGATACGAGCAGTACGTC.

This clonotype was counted at least ten times. The V gene is TRBV10-3, the J gene TRBJ2-1; the match to TRBD2 covers 15 bases. CDR3 length: 15 amino acids. Trimming at V came to 6 bases and at J to 7 bases, leaving 4 bases not matched to a gene. Germline V gene lookup returns CDR1 ENHRY and CDR2 SYGVKD. The chain's CDR3 is CAIRGLAGGGNEQFF. The CDR3 DNA is TGTGCCATCAGGGGACTAGCGGGAGGCGGTAATGAGCAGTTCTTC.

This clonotype was counted ten times or more. V and J are TRBV5-1 and TRBJ2-1; 14 bases map to TRBD2. V dropped 2 bases and J dropped 9; count of bases not matched to a gene: 7. Germline V lookup: CDR1 SGHRS, CDR2 YFSETQ. The CDR3 is 16 residues long. CDR3 loop: CASSFIGLAGGFEQFF. The CDR3 DNA is TGCGCCAGCAGCTTCATAGGACTAGCGGGAGGTTTTGAGCAGTTCTTC.

This CDR3 reads CASSPGLNPYEQYV. The CDR3 bases are TGTGCCAGCAGCCCGGGACTAAACCCCTACGAGCAGTACGTC. V usage is TRBV3-1 and J usage is TRBJ2-7, with 7 bases that match TRBD2. CDR3 size: 14 residues. The germline V gene has CDR1 LGHDT and CDR2 YNNKEL (reference sequence). V shed 4 bases, J shed 2 bases, and the junction held 5 bases outside the gene matches.

The sample holds a few counts of this clonotype. This chain joins TRBV7-9 and TRBJ2-1; maybe TRBD2 (6 bases). CDR1 and CDR2 from the germline V gene are SEHNR and FQNEAQ (reference sequence). V was clipped by 11 bases and J by 6 bases, with 20 bases between them. The CDR3 runs 14 residues. The CDR3 sequence: CAGEDYSMGNEQFF. DNA for the CDR3: TGTGCCGGGGAGGACTACAGTATGGGCAATGAGCAGTTCTTC.

This clonotype showed up many times. The chain recombines TRBV20-1 with TRBJ2-3; unclear D gene. The germline gives CDR1 DFQATT, CDR2 SNEGSKA (reference sequence). V shed 7 bases and J shed 0 bases, with 11 bases lying between them. The CDR3 length is 13 residues. The CDR3 sequence: CSVYGTSTDTQYF. The CDR3 DNA is TGCAGTGTTTACGGAACTAGCACAGATACGCAGTATTTT.

This clonotype was counted many times. The rearrangement uses TRBV6-1 and TRBJ1-1; no clear D. Germline V gives CDR1 MNHNS, CDR2 SASEGT. Trimming took off 5 bases at V and 0 bases at J, with 13 bases between the two ends. This CDR3 has 15 amino acids. DNA of the CDR3: TGTGCCAGCAGTCTCCCGGACGTTGTGAACACTGAAGCTTTCTTT. Encoded protein: CASSLPDVVNTEAFF.

This clonotype was picked up many times. V usage is TRBV29-1 and J usage is TRBJ2-1; D may be TRBD1 (5 bases). This CDR3 spans 14 amino acids. The V end was cut by 0 bases, the J end by 7 bases, with 13 bases between. CDR1 SQVTM and CDR2 ANQGSEA come from the germline V gene. CDR3 loop: CSVEDSRRGNEQFF. CDR3 nucleotide sequence: TGCAGCGTTGAAGATAGTAGAAGGGGTAATGAGCAGTTCTTC.

This clonotype was counted at least ten times. The rearrangement joins TRBV10-3 to TRBJ2-3, with D perhaps matching TRBD1 (7 bases). This CDR3 contains 14 residues. V was shortened by 4 bases and J by 6 bases, with 14 bases between the two germline ends. CDR1 is ENHRY, CDR2 SYGVKD, per germline. CDR3 sequence reads: CAISARGAIDTQYF. The CDR3 DNA follows: TGTGCCATCAGTGCCAGGGGGGCTATTGATACGCAGTATTTT.